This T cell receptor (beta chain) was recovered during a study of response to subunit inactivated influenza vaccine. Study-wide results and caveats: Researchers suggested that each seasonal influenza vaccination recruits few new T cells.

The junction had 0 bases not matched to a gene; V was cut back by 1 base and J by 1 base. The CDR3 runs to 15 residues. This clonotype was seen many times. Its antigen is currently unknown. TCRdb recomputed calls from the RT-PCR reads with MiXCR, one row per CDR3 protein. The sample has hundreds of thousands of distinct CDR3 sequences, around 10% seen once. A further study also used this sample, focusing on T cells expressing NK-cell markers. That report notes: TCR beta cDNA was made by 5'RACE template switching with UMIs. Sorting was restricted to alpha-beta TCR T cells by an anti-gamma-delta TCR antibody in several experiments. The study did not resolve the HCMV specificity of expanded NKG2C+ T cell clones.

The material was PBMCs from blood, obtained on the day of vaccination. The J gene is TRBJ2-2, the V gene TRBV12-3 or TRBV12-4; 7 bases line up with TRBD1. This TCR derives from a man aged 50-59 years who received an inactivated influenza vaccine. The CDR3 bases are TGTGCCAGCAGTTTAGGGACAGGGAACACCGGGGAGCTGTTTTTT. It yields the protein CASSLGTGNTGELFF.